This T cell receptor (beta chain) was sequenced for a study of T cells in Graves' hyperthyroidism and ophthalmopathy. About this clonotype itself: The target antigen is unknown.

There were TCR beta CDR3 regions amplified from RNA transcripts. The TCR CDR3 was amplified in a first-round RT-PCR using the HTBI primer set. TCRdb reprocessed the multiplex PCR reads via MiXCR and lists one record per CDR3 protein. Here the sample spans about 320,000 distinct CDR3 sequences, roughly 17% being singletons. Per germline, CDR1 PRHDT and CDR2 FYEKMQ (reference sequence). The CDR3 is made up of 12 amino acids. The ends were cut back, 7 bases at V and 4 bases at J, with 10 bases in the middle. Study results and limitations: Among thyroid clonotypes expanded above 0.001, most also appeared in blood. Ophthalmopathy, as predicted by the model, came a median roughly 6.8 months after the prediction.

V usage is TRBV13 and J usage is TRBJ1-1; D perhaps matches TRBD1 (5 bases). The TCR originated in a man aged 25-45 years with Graves' hyperthyroidism. Sequencing was performed on blood. This chain's CDR3 is CASKGQGTEAFF. DNA of the CDR3: TGTGCCAGCAAGGGCCAGGGCACTGAAGCTTTCTTT.